These 4 T cell receptor beta chains originate from one sample sequenced in a study of CD8+ T cells in alopecia areata. Extracted from the samples, RNA was reverse transcribed into cDNA to serve as the sequencing template. Some clones are missing from TCRdb's copy, which holds only in-frame ones; the method was immunoSEQ multiplex PCR. The sample lists 70,000 or so clones; around 30% were seen once. Treatment here: oral pan-JAK inhibitor, 5-10 mg twice daily. The sample was CD8+ T cells sorted from blood, taken at week 4, from a patient treated with tofacitinib. Every receptor here comes from a human donor with alopecia areata.

The chain uses TRBV7-9 and TRBJ1-1; D ambiguous. CDR1 SEHNR and CDR2 FQNEAQ come from the germline V gene (reference sequence). With 11 bases removed from V and 5 bases from J, the gap between germline ends came to 6 bases. The CDR3 runs to 9 residues. CDR3 region: CAVATEAFF. The CDR3 DNA is TGTGCCGTTGCAACTGAAGCTTTCTTT.

This sequence joins TRBV19 and TRBJ2-7, with TRBD1 matching 7 bases. This CDR3 region has 13 residues. CDR1 and CDR2 (germline): LNHDA, SQIVND (reference sequence). The V and J ends lost 5 bases and 2 bases, in that order; junction bases with no gene match: 3. DNA of the CDR3: TGTGCCAGTAGTTTCCAGGGGGCCTACGAGCAGTACTTC. It is translated as CASSFQGAYEQYF. The entire variable domain, with the rest obtained from reference TRBV19 and TRBJ2-7, is as follows: DGGITQSPKYLFRKEGQNVTLSCEQNLNHDAMYWYRQDPGQGLRLIYYSQIVNDFQKGDIAEGYSVSREKKESFPLTVTSAQKNPTAFYLCASSFQGAYEQYFGPGTRLTVT.

This clone was seen only a few times. V is TRBV7-9 and J is TRBJ2-5; 10 nucleotides align to TRBD2. There are 14 residues in the CDR3. V lost 5 bases to trimming and J lost 10 bases; unmatched junction nucleotides: 10. CDR1 and CDR2 (germline): SEHNR, FQNEAQ (reference sequence). CDR3 sequence: CASSAGLALLGQYF. In DNA, the CDR3 is TGTGCCAGCAGCGCGGGACTAGCGTTATTAGGCCAGTACTTC.

The chain recombines TRBV7-8 with TRBJ1-2; D is undetermined. The CDR3 runs to 17 residues. V gave up 1 base and J gave up 0 bases, with 15 bases separating them. Germline-derived CDR1 and CDR2 are SGHVS and FQNEAQ. CDR3 nucleotide sequence: TGTGCCAGCAGCTTAGAAGGGAGGAGGGTAGCTAACTATGGCTACACCTTC. This gives the protein CASSLEGRRVANYGYTF.